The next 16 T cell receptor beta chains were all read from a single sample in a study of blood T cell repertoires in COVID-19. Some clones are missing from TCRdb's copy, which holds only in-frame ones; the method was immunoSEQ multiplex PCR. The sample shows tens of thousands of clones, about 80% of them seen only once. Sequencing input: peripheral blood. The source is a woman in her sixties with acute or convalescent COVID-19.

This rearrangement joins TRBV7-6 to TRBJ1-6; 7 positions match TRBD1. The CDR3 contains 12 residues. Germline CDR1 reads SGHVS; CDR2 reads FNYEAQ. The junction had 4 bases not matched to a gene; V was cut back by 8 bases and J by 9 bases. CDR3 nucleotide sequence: TGTGCCAGCTCGACAGGGACTTCACCCCTCCACTTT. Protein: CASSTGTSPLHF. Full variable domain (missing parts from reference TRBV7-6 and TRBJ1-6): GAGVSQSPRYKVTKRGQDVALRCDPISGHVSLYWYRQALGQGPEFLTYFNYEAQQDKSGLPNDRFSAERPEGSISTLTIQRTEQRDSAMYRCASSTGTSPLHFGNGTRLTVT.

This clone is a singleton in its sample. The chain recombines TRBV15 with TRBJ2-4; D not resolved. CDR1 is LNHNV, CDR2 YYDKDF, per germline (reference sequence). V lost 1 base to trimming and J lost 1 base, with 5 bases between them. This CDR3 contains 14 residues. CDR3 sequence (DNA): TGTGCCACCAGCAGAGCCCGGGCCAAAAACATTCAGTACTTC. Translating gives CATSRARAKNIQYF.

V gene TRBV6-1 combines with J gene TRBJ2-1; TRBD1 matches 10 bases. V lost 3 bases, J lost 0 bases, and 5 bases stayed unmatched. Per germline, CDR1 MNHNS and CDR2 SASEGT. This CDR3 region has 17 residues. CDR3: CASSDPRTGGSYNEQFF. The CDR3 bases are TGTGCCAGCAGTGACCCCAGGACAGGGGGCTCCTACAATGAGCAGTTCTTC.

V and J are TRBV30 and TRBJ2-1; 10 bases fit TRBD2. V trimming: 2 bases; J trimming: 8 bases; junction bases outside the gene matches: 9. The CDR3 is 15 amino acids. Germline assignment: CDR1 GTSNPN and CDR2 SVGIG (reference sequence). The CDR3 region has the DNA TGTGCCTGGAGTCCCATGGGGCTAGCGGGGGATGAGCAGTTCTTC. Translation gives CAWSPMGLAGDEQFF.

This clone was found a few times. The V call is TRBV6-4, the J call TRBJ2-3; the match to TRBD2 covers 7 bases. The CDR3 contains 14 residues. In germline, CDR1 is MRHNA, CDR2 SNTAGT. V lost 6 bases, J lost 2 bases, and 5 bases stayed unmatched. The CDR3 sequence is CASSPGGTTDTQYF. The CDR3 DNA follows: TGTGCCAGCAGCCCGGGGGGTACCACAGATACGCAGTATTTT.

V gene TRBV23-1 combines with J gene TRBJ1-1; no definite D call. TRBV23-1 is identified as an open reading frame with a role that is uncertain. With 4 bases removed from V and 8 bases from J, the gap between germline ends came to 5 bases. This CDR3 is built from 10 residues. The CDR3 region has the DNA TGCGCCAGCAGTCCTAAGGAAGCTTTCTTT. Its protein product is CASSPKEAFF.

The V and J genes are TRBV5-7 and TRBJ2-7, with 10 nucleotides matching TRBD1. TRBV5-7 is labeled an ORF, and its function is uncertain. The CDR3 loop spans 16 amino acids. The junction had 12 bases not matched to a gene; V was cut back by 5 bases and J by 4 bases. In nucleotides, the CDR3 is TGTGCCAGCAGGTATGTCCTTGGACAGGGGGGATACGAGCAGTACTTC. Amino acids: CASRYVLGQGGYEQYF.

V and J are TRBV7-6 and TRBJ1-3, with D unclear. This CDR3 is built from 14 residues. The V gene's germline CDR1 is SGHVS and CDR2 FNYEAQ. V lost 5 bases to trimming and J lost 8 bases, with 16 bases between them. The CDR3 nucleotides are TGTGCCAGCAGCCCATACTCAGAAGCGGACACCATATATTTT. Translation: CASSPYSEADTIYF.

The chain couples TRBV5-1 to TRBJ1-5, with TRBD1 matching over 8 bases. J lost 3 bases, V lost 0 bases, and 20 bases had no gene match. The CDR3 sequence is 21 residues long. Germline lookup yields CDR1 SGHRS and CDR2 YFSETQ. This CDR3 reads CASSLAVRGRGRGVNNQPQHF. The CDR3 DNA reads TGCGCCAGCAGCTTGGCCGTGAGGGGCAGGGGGCGAGGTGTAAACAATCAGCCCCAGCATTTT.

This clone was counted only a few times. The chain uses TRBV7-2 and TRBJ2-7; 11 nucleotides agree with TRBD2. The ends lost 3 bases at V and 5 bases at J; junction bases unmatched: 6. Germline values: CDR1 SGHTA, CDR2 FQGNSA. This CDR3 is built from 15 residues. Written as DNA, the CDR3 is TGTGCCAGCAGCTTTTCTAGCGGGGGGCATCACGAGCAGTACTTC. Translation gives CASSFSSGGHHEQYF.

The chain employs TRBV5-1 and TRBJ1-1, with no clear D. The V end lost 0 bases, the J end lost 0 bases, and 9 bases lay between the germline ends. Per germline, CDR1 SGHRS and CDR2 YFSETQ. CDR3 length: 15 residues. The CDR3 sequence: CASSLEEGLNTEAFF. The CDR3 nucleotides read TGCGCCAGCAGCTTGGAGGAGGGCCTGAACACTGAAGCTTTCTTT.

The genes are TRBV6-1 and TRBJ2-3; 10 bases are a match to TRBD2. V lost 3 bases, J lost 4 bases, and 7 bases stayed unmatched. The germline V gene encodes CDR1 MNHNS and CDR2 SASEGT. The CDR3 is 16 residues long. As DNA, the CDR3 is TGTGCCAGCAGTGAGGAGAGCGGGGGGGCGGCAGATACGCAGTATTTT. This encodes CASSEESGGAADTQYF.

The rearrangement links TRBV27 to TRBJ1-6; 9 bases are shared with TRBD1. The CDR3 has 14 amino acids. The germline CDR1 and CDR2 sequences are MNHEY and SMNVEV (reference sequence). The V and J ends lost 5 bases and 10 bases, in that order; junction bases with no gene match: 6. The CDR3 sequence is CASSPDRGFSPLHF. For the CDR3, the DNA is TGTGCCAGCAGTCCGGACAGGGGATTCTCACCCCTCCACTTT.

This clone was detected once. The CDR3, as DNA: TGTGCCAGCACCCAGAACCTTAACTATGGCTACACCTTC. It encodes CASTQNLNYGYTF. This chain uses TRBV2 with TRBJ1-2, with D unresolved. Germline V CDR1 and CDR2: SNHLY, FYNNEI. This CDR3 comprises 13 residues. V lost 7 bases and J 1 base, leaving 10 bases between the germline ends.

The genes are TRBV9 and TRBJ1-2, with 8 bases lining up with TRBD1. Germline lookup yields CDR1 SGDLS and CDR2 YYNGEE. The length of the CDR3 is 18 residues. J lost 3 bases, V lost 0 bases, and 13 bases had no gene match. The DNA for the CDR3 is TGTGCCAGCAGCGTAGACCCGGGACAGGTCGAAACTCACTATGGCTACACCTTC. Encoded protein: CASSVDPGQVETHYGYTF.

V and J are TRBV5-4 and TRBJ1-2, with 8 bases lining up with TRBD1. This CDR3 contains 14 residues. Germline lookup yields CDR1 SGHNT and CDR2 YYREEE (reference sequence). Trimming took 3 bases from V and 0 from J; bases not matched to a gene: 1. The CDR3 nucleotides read TGTGCCAGCAGCTCACAGGGGGCTAACTATGGCTACACCTTC. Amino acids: CASSSQGANYGYTF. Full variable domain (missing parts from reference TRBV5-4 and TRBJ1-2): ETGVTQSPTHLIKTRGQQVTLRCSSQSGHNTVSWYQQALGQGPQFIFQYYREEENGRGNFPPRFSGLQFPNYSSELNVNALELDDSALYLCASSSQGANYGYTFGSGTRLTVV.